The entry below gives a single T cell receptor (beta chain) sequence along with its context. Germline-derived CDR1 and CDR2 are GTSNPN and SVGIG (reference sequence). After removal of 1 base from V and 5 bases from J, the junction contained 5 bases not matched to a gene. CDR3 length equals 15 residues. The data belong to a study of CD8 T cells in ankylosing spondylitis. Each CDR3 protein is one row after TCRdb ran MiXCR on the 5' RACE reads. The data hold just over 150,000 distinct CDR3 sequences, with about 18% observed a single time. The TCR comes from a male donor with ankylosing spondylitis or in good health (not recorded which). Sequenced material: blood, either unsorted or a sorted T cell fraction (not recorded which). This chain connects TRBV30 to TRBJ2-3, with 11 bases matching TRBD2. The CDR3: CAWSASGGKGDTQYF. Here the CDR3 DNA reads TGTGCCTGGAGTGCTAGCGGGGGGAAGGGAGATACGCAGTATTTT.